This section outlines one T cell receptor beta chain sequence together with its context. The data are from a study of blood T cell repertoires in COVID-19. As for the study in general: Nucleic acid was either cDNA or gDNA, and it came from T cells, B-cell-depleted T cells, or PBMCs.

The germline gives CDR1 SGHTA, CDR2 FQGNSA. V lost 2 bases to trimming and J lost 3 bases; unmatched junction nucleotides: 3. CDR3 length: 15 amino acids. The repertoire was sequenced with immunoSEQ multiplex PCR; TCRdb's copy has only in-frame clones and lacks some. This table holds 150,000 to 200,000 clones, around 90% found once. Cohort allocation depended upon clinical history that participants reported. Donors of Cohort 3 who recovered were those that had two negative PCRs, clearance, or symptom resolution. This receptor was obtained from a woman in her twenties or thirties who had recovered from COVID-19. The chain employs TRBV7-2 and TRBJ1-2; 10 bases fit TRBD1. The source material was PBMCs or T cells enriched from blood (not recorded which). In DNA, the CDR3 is TGTGCCAGCAGCTTACGACAGGGGGCACACTATGGCTACACCTTC. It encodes CASSLRQGAHYGYTF.